This TCR beta chain was found in a study of cytomegalovirus exposure and HLA in healthy donors. CDR1 SEHNR and CDR2 FQNEAQ come from the germline V gene (reference sequence). This CDR3 region has 14 residues. V gave up 5 bases and J gave up 8 bases, with 15 bases separating them. Vbeta (60) and Jbeta (13) primers were used in the PCR. Clones were sequenced by immunoSEQ multiplex PCR, and TCRdb holds only the in-frame ones, with some missing. The sample lists more than 85,000 clones; about 80% were seen once. This clone has a handful of counts. The sample consisted of PBMCs. The chain recombines TRBV7-9 with TRBJ1-4, with D perhaps TRBD1 (5 bases). The receptor comes from a man aged 40-55 years in good health and CMV-seronegative. CDR3 sequence (DNA): TGTGCCAGCAGCCCCGGCTCTGGGGGGGAAAAACTGTTTTTT. Its translation: CASSPGSGGEKLFF.